The 12 T cell receptor beta chains presented below share a single source sample, sequenced in a study of low-dose radiotherapy and immunotherapy resistance in tumors. With TRAV- and TRBV-specific primers, first-strand cDNA was made, covering the alpha and beta chains. Amplification, which lasted approximately 19 PCR cycles, used a constant-region primer and V-primer adapter to amplify TCRs. TCRdb re-derived calls from the reads in MiXCR, one entry per CDR3 protein. In the table there are nearly 95,000 distinct CDR3 sequences, more than 7.5% of which are singletons. Time point in this sample: before trial treatment. This sample comprised PBMCs, obtained before treatment. The source is a male donor with prostate cancer.

This clonotype was observed once. A much larger clone sits a single nucleotide away, making a read error possible. The chain uses TRBV6-1 and TRBJ2-7, with TRBD2 identical over 7 bases. Germline CDR1 reads MNHNS; CDR2 reads SASEGT. The CDR3 consists of 14 residues. The CDR3 DNA reads TGTGTCAGCACTGCGGTAGGAGCGGGGTACGAGCAGTACTTC. It specifies CVSTAVGAGYEQYF.

A remark on this clonotype: A far more abundant clone sits one base away, making this likely a read error. This chain joins TRBV5-4 and TRBJ2-7; TRBD2 matches at 11 bases. Germline-derived CDR1 and CDR2 are SGHNT and YYREEE (reference sequence). The CDR3 is 14 amino acids. V dropped 7 bases and J dropped 7; count of bases not matched to a gene: 10. In DNA, the CDR3 is TGTGCCAGCGGCTGGCTAGCGGGAGGTAATGAGCAGTACTTC. Translation: CASGWLAGGNEQYF.

This clonotype has at least ten counts. The chain carries TRBV20-1 and TRBJ2-5, with 7 bases lining up with TRBD2. Germline lookup yields CDR1 DFQATT and CDR2 SNEGSKA (reference sequence). Losses at the gene ends were 4 bases for V and 0 bases for J; bases not matched to a gene: 2. This CDR3 has 13 residues. The CDR3 sequence is CSATGTNQETQYF. DNA for the CDR3: TGCAGTGCTACCGGGACTAACCAAGAGACCCAGTACTTC.

This clonotype was seen ten or more times. The V call is TRBV7-9, the J call TRBJ2-6; the match to TRBD1 covers 7 bases. The CDR3 is 21 residues long. V lost 5 bases to trimming and J lost 0 bases; unmatched junction nucleotides: 19. Per the germline V gene, CDR1 is SEHNR and CDR2 is FQNEAQ (reference sequence). The CDR3 coding sequence is TGTGCCAGCAGCACCATGTTCTTAGGGGACAGAGGATTCTCTGGGGCCAACGTCCTGACTTTC. Translated, it gives CASSTMFLGDRGFSGANVLTF.

This clonotype occurred many times. One end of the junction does not line up with germline, which may come from a read error. The chain uses TRBV12-3 or TRBV12-4 and TRBJ2-1; 10 bases line up with TRBD2. This CDR3 spans 13 amino acids. CDR3 coding DNA: TGTGCCAGCAGTCTAGCGGGAGTGAATGAGCAGTTCTTC. Translated, it gives CASSLAGVNEQFF.

This clonotype was recorded at least ten times. The chain combines TRBV19 with TRBJ2-5, with 12 positions matching TRBD2. Germline assignment: CDR1 LNHDA and CDR2 SQIVND (reference sequence). Trimming took 5 bases from V and 3 from J; bases not matched to a gene: 22. CDR3 length: 21 residues. The CDR3 sequence is CASSPEGPSGRARTSEETQYF. CDR3 sequence (DNA): TGTGCCAGTAGTCCCGAGGGGCCTAGCGGGAGGGCAAGGACTTCGGAAGAGACCCAGTACTTC.

This clonotype was seen repeatedly, ten times or more. The V and J genes are TRBV20-1 and TRBJ1-4; D unclear. The CDR3 totals 11 residues. V was cut by 3 bases and J by 5 bases, with 4 bases left in between. Germline V gives CDR1 DFQATT, CDR2 SNEGSKA (reference sequence). This chain's CDR3 is CSASRNEKLFF. The CDR3, as DNA: TGCAGTGCTAGCAGGAATGAAAAACTGTTTTTT.

Ten or more counts support this clonotype. The chain is built from TRBV4-3 and TRBJ1-1, with D possibly TRBD1 on 6 matching bases. There are 14 residues in the CDR3. Germline lookup yields CDR1 LGHNA and CDR2 YSLEER. V was shortened by 0 bases and J by 4 bases, with 9 bases between the two germline ends. The CDR3: CASSQDRGGTEAFF. The CDR3 region has the DNA TGCGCCAGCAGCCAAGACAGGGGCGGCACTGAAGCTTTCTTT.

This clonotype was seen only a few times. This chain joins TRBV27 and TRBJ1-6; D remains ambiguous. CDR1 and CDR2 (germline): MNHEY, SMNVEV (reference sequence). Trimming took off 0 bases at V and 7 bases at J, with 13 bases between the two ends. CDR3 length equals 16 residues. The CDR3 region is CASSLSRASPNSPLHF. As DNA, the CDR3 is TGTGCCAGCAGTTTATCTAGAGCCTCACCCAATTCACCCCTCCACTTT.

The table lists this clonotype with many counts. This chain connects TRBV27 to TRBJ1-6; possible D gene TRBD1, 5 bases. V shed 2 bases and J shed 5 bases, with 10 bases lying between them. CDR3 length: 15 residues. Germline loops: CDR1 MNHEY, CDR2 SMNVEV (reference sequence). CDR3 nucleotide sequence: TGTGCCAGCAGTTTAATGCGCAGGGATAATTCACCCCTCCACTTT. Encoded protein: CASSLMRRDNSPLHF.

This clonotype was seen at least ten times. This chain joins TRBV7-2 and TRBJ2-5, with a possible D match to TRBD1 (5 bases). This CDR3 comprises 15 residues. Trimming pared 1 base from V and 5 bases from J, leaving 14 bases between. Germline V gene data show CDR1 as SGHTA and CDR2 as FQGNSA. The CDR3 coding sequence is TGTGCCAGCAGCTTAGGGTGGACACCCGGGGAGACCCAGTACTTC. Residues: CASSLGWTPGETQYF.

At least ten counts were recorded for this clonotype. The chain carries TRBV5-4 and TRBJ2-7; 7 bases line up with TRBD2. J lost 0 bases, V lost 4 bases, and 4 bases had no gene match. The V gene's germline CDR1 is SGHNT and CDR2 YYREEE (reference sequence). The CDR3 has 14 residues. CDR3 DNA: TGTGCCAGCAGCGCTACTAGCGACTCCTACGAGCAGTACTTC. It translates to CASSATSDSYEQYF.